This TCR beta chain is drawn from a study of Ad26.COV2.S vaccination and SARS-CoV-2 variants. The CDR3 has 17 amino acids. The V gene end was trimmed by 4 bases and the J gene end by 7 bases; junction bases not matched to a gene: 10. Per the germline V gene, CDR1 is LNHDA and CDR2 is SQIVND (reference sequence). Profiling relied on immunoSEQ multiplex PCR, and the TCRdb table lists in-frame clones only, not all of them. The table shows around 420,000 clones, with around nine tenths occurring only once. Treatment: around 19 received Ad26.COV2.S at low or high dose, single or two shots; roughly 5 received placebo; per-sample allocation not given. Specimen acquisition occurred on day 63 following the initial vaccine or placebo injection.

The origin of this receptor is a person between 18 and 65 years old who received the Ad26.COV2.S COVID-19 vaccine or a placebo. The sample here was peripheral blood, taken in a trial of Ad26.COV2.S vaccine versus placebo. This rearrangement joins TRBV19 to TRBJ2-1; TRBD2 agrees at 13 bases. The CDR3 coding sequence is TGTGCCAGTAGTACGTTCACTAGCGGGGGGGCCCGAAATGAGCAGTTCTTC. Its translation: CASSTFTSGGARNEQFF.